What follows are 18 T cell receptor beta chains derived from one specimen sequenced in a study of shared clonotypes between healthy human individuals (dated by TCRdb to about 2020). The library was obtained by the immunoSEQ multiplex PCR assay. Sourced from immuneACCESS, this table was stored by TCRdb with only in-frame sequences that have V and J called. A share of the clones is absent; for the studies checked, an unresolved V gene accounts for under half, and the remainder has no known explanation. The sample table shows some 2,100,000 clones, and 85% to 95% are seen once. The top ten clonotypes cover roughly 1.8% of the sample. CD8 naive samples were CD45RO-negative cells positively selected for CCR7, giving a CD45RA+CCR7+ population that excluded TemRA cells. The sequencing sample was made of naive CD8+ T cells from PBMCs. The cell subset or site label corresponds to: CD45RA+CCR7+. The receptors stem from a man aged 18 to 29 in good health. Some clones in this sample may be carry-over from other donors' samples.

The rearrangement joins TRBV4-3 to TRBJ2-5; D unclear. Trimming took 3 bases from V and 4 from J, leaving 18 bases between them. This CDR3 has 16 amino acids. Germline CDR1 is LGHNA and CDR2 is YSLEER. CDR3 nucleotides: TGCGCCAGCAGCCAGGGCCCGGGTCTCCGAGGAGAGACCCAGTACTTC. Protein product: CASSQGPGLRGETQYF.

The chain recombines TRBV11-2 with TRBJ2-2, with 10 nucleotides matching TRBD1. The trim removed 3 bases at V and 1 base at J, leaving 11 bases unmatched. CDR1 and CDR2 from the germline V gene are SGHAT and FQNNGV. The CDR3 covers 19 residues. The CDR3 nucleotides are TGTGCCAGCAGCTTCGAGGGACAGGGGCCTCGTATGAACACCGGGGAGCTGTTTTTT. This encodes CASSFEGQGPRMNTGELFF.

The chain uses TRBV27 and TRBJ2-7; TRBD2 is a possible D gene (7 bases). The CDR3 extends over 15 amino acids. Trimming cost V 8 bases and J 3 bases, with 20 bases left between them. Per the germline V gene, CDR1 is MNHEY and CDR2 is SMNVEV (reference sequence). This CDR3 is CASGQKTSRYYEQYF. In nucleotides, the CDR3 is TGTGCCAGCGGACAGAAGACTAGCCGATACTACGAGCAGTACTTC.

The gene calls are TRBV7-9 and TRBJ1-5; D perhaps matches TRBD1 (6 bases). This CDR3 is built from 17 residues. CDR1 and CDR2 from the germline V gene are SEHNR and FQNEAQ (reference sequence). The germline V and J ends were trimmed by 3 bases and 2 bases, with 17 bases remaining between them. The CDR3 nucleotides read TGTGCCAGCAGCTTGGGGGCAGGGGCGCTGGGCAATCAGCCCCAGCATTTT. Translation gives CASSLGAGALGNQPQHF.

This chain uses TRBV4-2 with TRBJ2-1, with 7 bases lining up with TRBD2. V lost 5 bases and J lost 10; bases outside the gene matches: 11. The germline V gene encodes CDR1 LGHNA and CDR2 YNFKEQ. CDR3 size: 14 residues. CDR3 in DNA: TGTGCCAGCAGCGGGGGGGGGAGAATTGTCGAGCAGTTCTTC. Translated: CASSGGGRIVEQFF.

The chain employs TRBV5-8 and TRBJ2-3; D not certain. Germline CDR1 reads SGHTS; CDR2 reads YDEGEE. V lost 0 bases and J 0 bases, leaving 8 bases between the germline ends. The length of the CDR3 is 15 residues. The chain's CDR3 is CASSLGFRSTDTQYF. In nucleotides, the CDR3 is TGTGCCAGCAGCTTGGGTTTCCGTAGCACAGATACGCAGTATTTT.

This clone has just one count. J is TRBJ1-3 and V is TRBV30; D gene uncertain. Trimming stripped 1 base from V and 5 bases from J, with 12 bases between. The CDR3 runs to 14 residues. The V gene's germline CDR1 is GTSNPN and CDR2 SVGIG (reference sequence). The chain's CDR3 is CAWSASHSRNTIYF. In DNA, the CDR3 is TGTGCCTGGAGTGCATCACACAGCAGAAACACCATATATTTT.

The chain has TRBV19 and TRBJ2-6; 9 nucleotides align to TRBD1. The CDR3 runs 17 residues. Germline CDR1 is LNHDA and CDR2 is SQIVND (reference sequence). Trimming took 5 bases from V and 2 from J; bases not matched to a gene: 7. CDR3 sequence: CASSPRDREAGANVLTF. CDR3 in DNA: TGTGCCAGTAGTCCCCGGGACAGGGAAGCTGGGGCCAACGTCCTGACTTTC.

The chain combines TRBV6-1 with TRBJ2-7; TRBD2 agrees at 13 bases. CDR1 is MNHNS, CDR2 SASEGT, per germline. CDR3 size: 16 residues. V trimming: 6 bases; J trimming: 4 bases; junction bases outside the gene matches: 9. CDR3 sequence reads: CASREKGLAGRYEQYF. In DNA, the CDR3 is TGTGCCAGCAGGGAAAAGGGACTAGCGGGAAGGTACGAGCAGTACTTC.

The CDR3 nucleotides are TGTGCCAGCAGTGACCTAGCGGGAGGGCCCGGGGATACGCAGTATTTT. This encodes CASSDLAGGPGDTQYF. The J gene is TRBJ2-3, the V gene TRBV28; the match to TRBD2 covers 12 bases. J was trimmed by 6 bases and V by 5 bases; bases with no gene match: 9. Germline V gene data show CDR1 as MDHEN and CDR2 as SYDVKM. The CDR3 length is 16 residues.

V and J are TRBV4-1 and TRBJ2-7; a weak D match, TRBD2 (5 bases). Between the trimmed V and J ends, which lost 4 bases and 2 bases, there was a span of 21 bases. Germline V gene lookup returns CDR1 MGHRA and CDR2 YSYEKL. The CDR3 covers 17 residues. CDR3: CASSLMGATQGTYEQYF. In DNA, the CDR3 is TGCGCCAGCAGCCTCATGGGAGCGACTCAAGGAACCTACGAGCAGTACTTC.

This CDR3 reads CASSAGVETQYF. CDR3 sequence (DNA): TGTGCCAGCTCCGCAGGGGTAGAGACCCAGTACTTC. The V gene is TRBV9, the J gene TRBJ2-5; a weak D match, TRBD1 (6 bases). Germline values: CDR1 SGDLS, CDR2 YYNGEE. The V and J ends lost 7 bases and 4 bases respectively, with 11 bases between them. The CDR3 consists of 12 residues.

The chain links TRBV2 to TRBJ2-7; the D gene is possibly TRBD1 (6 bases). The germline V and J ends were trimmed by 8 bases and 5 bases, with 13 bases remaining between them. The CDR3 has 12 amino acids. Germline V gene data show CDR1 as SNHLY and CDR2 as FYNNEI. CDR3 in amino acids: CASRAAGDEQYF. For the CDR3, the DNA is TGTGCCAGCCGAGCGGCAGGGGACGAGCAGTACTTC.

J is TRBJ2-3 and V is TRBV5-1; D uncertain. The CDR3 loop spans 16 amino acids. Germline-derived CDR1 and CDR2 are SGHRS and YFSETQ. Between the trimmed V and J ends, which lost 0 bases and 2 bases, there was a span of 13 bases. CDR3 sequence reads: CASSLGKTLYTDTQYF. DNA of the CDR3: TGCGCCAGCAGCTTGGGGAAAACACTATACACAGATACGCAGTATTTT. Filled out from reference TRBV5-1 and TRBJ2-3, the complete variable domain reads KAGVTQTPRYLIKTRGQQVTLSCSPISGHRSVSWYQQTPGQGLQFLFEYFSETQRNKGNFPGRFSGRQFSNSRSEMNVSTLELGDSALYLCASSLGKTLYTDTQYFGPGTRLTVL.

The rearrangement links TRBV7-3 to TRBJ2-2; 12 bases agree with TRBD2. Trimming removed 2 bases from V and 4 bases from J; junction bases left unmatched: 17. The CDR3 length is 21 residues. The germline V gene has CDR1 SGHTA and CDR2 FQGTGA. CDR3 nucleotides: TGTGCCAGCAGCTTATACCCCCAGGGGGTGACTAGCGGGAGATTCACCGGGGAGCTGTTTTTT. Translated: CASSLYPQGVTSGRFTGELFF.

The chain links TRBV18 to TRBJ1-1; no clear D. CDR3 size: 14 residues. The V gene's germline CDR1 is KGHSH and CDR2 LQKENI. Trimming stripped 2 bases from V and 7 bases from J, with 14 bases between. CDR3 loop: CASSPMWQHHEAFF. The DNA of the CDR3 is TGTGCCAGCTCACCAATGTGGCAGCATCATGAAGCTTTCTTT.

This clone has just a few counts. The chain couples TRBV7-9 to TRBJ2-3; D remains unclear. V was cut by 5 bases and J by 5 bases, with 8 bases left in between. The CDR3 has 12 residues. The germline gives CDR1 SEHNR, CDR2 FQNEAQ (reference sequence). CDR3 nucleotides: TGTGCCAGCAGCCCCGAGGTAGATACGCAGTATTTT. It specifies CASSPEVDTQYF.

The V gene is TRBV7-6, the J gene TRBJ2-1; 7 bases are a match to TRBD2. J gave up 4 bases and V 4 bases, and 13 bases lay outside the gene matches. There are 17 residues in the CDR3. Germline CDR1 and CDR2: SGHVS and FNYEAQ. CDR3 loop: CASSSPAGRGLYNEQFF. CDR3 bases: TGTGCCAGCAGCTCCCCAGCGGGGAGGGGCTTATACAATGAGCAGTTCTTC.